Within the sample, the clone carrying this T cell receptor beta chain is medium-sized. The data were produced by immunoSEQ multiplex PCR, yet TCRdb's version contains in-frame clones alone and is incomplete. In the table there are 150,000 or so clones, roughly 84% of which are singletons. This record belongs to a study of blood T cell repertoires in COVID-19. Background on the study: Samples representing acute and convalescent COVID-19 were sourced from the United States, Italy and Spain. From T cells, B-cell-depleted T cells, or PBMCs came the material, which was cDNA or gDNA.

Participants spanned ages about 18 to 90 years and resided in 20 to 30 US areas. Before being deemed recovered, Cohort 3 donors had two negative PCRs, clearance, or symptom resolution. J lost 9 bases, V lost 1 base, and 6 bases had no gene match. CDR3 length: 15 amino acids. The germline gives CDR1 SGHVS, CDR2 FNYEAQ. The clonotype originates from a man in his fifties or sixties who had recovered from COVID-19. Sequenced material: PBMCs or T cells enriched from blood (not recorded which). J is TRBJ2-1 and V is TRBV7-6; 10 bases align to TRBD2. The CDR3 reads CASSLEREGLSEQFF. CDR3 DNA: TGTGCCAGCAGCTTAGAGCGGGAGGGGTTGAGTGAGCAGTTCTTC.